Listed below are T cell receptor beta chains from one sample, sequenced in a study of long-term antiretroviral therapy in people with HIV. Profiled with immunoSEQ multiplex PCR; TCRdb holds only in-frame clones, not every one. The sample carries around 21,000 clones, just under 85% recorded once. The material sequenced was unsorted PBMCs, taken about 4 years after starting antiretroviral therapy. The receptor source for this set is a man younger than 30 with HIV. Both conserved end residues are part of each CDR3. Each record gives: clone size, D gene, V gene, J gene, CDR3 protein, CDR3 DNA. The D gene is left open where the match is weak. Clone size is stated in some rows and not others, as once, few, many or a class when expanded.

clone_size: NA
d_call: NA
v_call: TRBV29-1
j_call: TRBJ2-5
cdr3_aa: CSVDSGLETQYF
cdr3_nt: TGCAGCGTTGATTCGGGTTTGGAGACCCAGTACTTC

clone_size: NA
d_call: NA
v_call: TRBV4-1
j_call: TRBJ1-5
cdr3_aa: CASSQGASNQPQHF
cdr3_nt: TGCGCCAGCAGCCAAGGTGCTAGCAATCAGCCCCAGCATTTT

clone_size: NA
d_call: NA
v_call: TRBV4-2
j_call: TRBJ1-3
cdr3_aa: CASSSRGARGNTIYF
cdr3_nt: TGTGCCAGCAGCTCACGCGGGGCGAGGGGAAACACCATATATTTT

clone_size: NA
d_call: NA
v_call: TRBV2
j_call: TRBJ2-1
cdr3_aa: CASSERWAGGNNEQFF
cdr3_nt: TGTGCCAGCAGTGAACGCTGGGCAGGGGGGAATAATGAGCAGTTCTTC

clone_size: NA
d_call: NA
v_call: TRBV2
j_call: TRBJ2-5
cdr3_aa: CASSWGHQETQYF
cdr3_nt: TGTGCCAGCAGTTGGGGGCACCAAGAGACCCAGTACTTC

clone_size: NA
d_call: NA
v_call: TRBV6-5
j_call: TRBJ1-3
cdr3_aa: CASSPDRRNTIYF
cdr3_nt: TGTGCCAGCAGCCCCGACCGTAGAAACACCATATATTTT

clone_size: NA
d_call: NA
v_call: TRBV28
j_call: TRBJ1-3
cdr3_aa: CASSFMGVSGNTIYF
cdr3_nt: TGTGCCAGCAGTTTTATGGGGGTCTCTGGAAACACCATATATTTT

clone_size: NA
d_call: TRBD1
v_call: TRBV2
j_call: TRBJ1-4
cdr3_aa: CASRNRGWANEKLFF
cdr3_nt: TGTGCCAGCAGGAACAGGGGTTGGGCTAATGAAAAACTGTTTTTT

clone_size: NA
d_call: NA
v_call: TRBV4-2
j_call: TRBJ1-6
cdr3_aa: CASSQGPGADSPLHF
cdr3_nt: TGTGCCAGCAGCCAAGGTCCAGGGGCGGATTCACCCCTCCACTTT

clone_size: NA
d_call: TRBD1
v_call: TRBV29-1
j_call: TRBJ1-2
cdr3_aa: CSVTAGTENYGYTF
cdr3_nt: TGCAGCGTTACTGCCGGGACAGAGAACTATGGCTACACCTTC

clone_size: NA
d_call: TRBD1
v_call: TRBV2
j_call: TRBJ1-5
cdr3_aa: CASQQGLGNQPQHF
cdr3_nt: TGTGCCAGTCAACAGGGGCTTGGCAATCAGCCCCAGCATTTT

clone_size: NA
d_call: NA
v_call: TRBV15
j_call: TRBJ1-1
cdr3_aa: CATSRDNENTEAFF
cdr3_nt: TGTGCCACCAGCAGAGATAATGAGAACACTGAAGCTTTCTTT

clone_size: NA
d_call: TRBD2
v_call: TRBV5-6
j_call: TRBJ2-1
cdr3_aa: CASSYQTSHEQFF
cdr3_nt: TGTGCCAGCAGCTACCAGACTAGCCATGAGCAGTTCTTC

clone_size: NA
d_call: NA
v_call: TRBV6-6
j_call: TRBJ2-7
cdr3_aa: CASSFGGTINEQYF
cdr3_nt: TGTGCCAGCAGTTTCGGCGGGACAATTAACGAGCAGTACTTC

clone_size: NA
d_call: NA
v_call: TRBV2
j_call: TRBJ1-5
cdr3_aa: CASSVTPSFGNQPQHF
cdr3_nt: TGTGCCAGCAGTGTTACCCCGTCCTTCGGGAATCAGCCCCAGCATTTT

clone_size: NA
d_call: TRBD2
v_call: TRBV7-3
j_call: TRBJ2-2
cdr3_aa: CASSLAAGSVSFTGELFF
cdr3_nt: TGTGCCAGCAGCTTAGCAGCGGGGTCGGTCAGTTTCACCGGGGAGCTGTTTTTT

clone_size: NA
d_call: NA
v_call: TRBV28
j_call: TRBJ1-1
cdr3_aa: CASRPGEANTEAFF
cdr3_nt: TGTGCCAGCAGACCAGGGGAGGCGAACACTGAAGCTTTCTTT

clone_size: NA
d_call: NA
v_call: TRBV7-7
j_call: TRBJ2-2
cdr3_aa: CASSLGPGNTGELFF
cdr3_nt: TGTGCTAGCAGCTTAGGCCCCGGGAACACCGGGGAGCTGTTTTTT

clone_size: NA
d_call: NA
v_call: TRBV6-4
j_call: TRBJ2-7
cdr3_aa: CASSDFQGSYEQYF
cdr3_nt: TGTGCCAGCAGTGACTTTCAGGGATCCTACGAGCAGTACTTC

clone_size: NA
d_call: NA
v_call: TRBV2
j_call: TRBJ1-1
cdr3_aa: CASQRGTEAFF
cdr3_nt: TGTGCCAGCCAACGGGGGACTGAAGCTTTCTTT

clone_size: NA
d_call: NA
v_call: TRBV9
j_call: TRBJ2-7
cdr3_aa: CASSVRDTYEQYF
cdr3_nt: TGTGCCAGCAGCGTACGGGACACCTACGAGCAGTACTTC

clone_size: NA
d_call: NA
v_call: TRBV19
j_call: TRBJ1-5
cdr3_aa: CASSIEGGNQPQHF
cdr3_nt: TGTGCCAGTAGTATAGAGGGGGGCAATCAGCCCCAGCATTTT

clone_size: NA
d_call: TRBD2
v_call: TRBV5-1
j_call: TRBJ2-5
cdr3_aa: CASSTSGVTFQETQYF
cdr3_nt: TGCGCCAGCAGCACCAGCGGGGTCACTTTCCAAGAGACCCAGTACTTC

clone_size: NA
d_call: NA
v_call: TRBV7-9
j_call: TRBJ2-5
cdr3_aa: CASSLAGLPETQYF
cdr3_nt: TGTGCCAGCAGCTTAGCGGGCCTCCCAGAGACCCAGTACTTC

clone_size: NA
d_call: NA
v_call: TRBV2
j_call: TRBJ1-1
cdr3_aa: CASSADRNTEAFF
cdr3_nt: TGTGCCAGCAGCGCGGACAGAAACACTGAAGCTTTCTTT

clone_size: NA
d_call: NA
v_call: TRBV9
j_call: TRBJ1-2
cdr3_aa: CASSVEGSYGYTF
cdr3_nt: TGTGCCAGCAGCGTAGAGGGCAGCTATGGCTACACCTTC

clone_size: few
d_call: NA
v_call: TRBV6-1
j_call: TRBJ1-6
cdr3_aa: CASGPLTGTSPLHF
cdr3_nt: TGTGCCAGCGGACCCCTTACCGGGACTTCACCCCTCCACTTT

clone_size: few
d_call: NA
v_call: TRBV12-5
j_call: TRBJ1-2
cdr3_aa: CASGLDTVPRGYGYTF
cdr3_nt: TGTGCTAGTGGTTTGGATACCGTTCCCCGAGGCTATGGCTACACCTTC

clone_size: NA
d_call: NA
v_call: TRBV5-6
j_call: TRBJ1-2
cdr3_aa: CASSLWEANYGYTF
cdr3_nt: TGTGCCAGCAGCTTGTGGGAAGCCAACTATGGCTACACCTTC

clone_size: once
d_call: NA
v_call: TRBV6-1
j_call: TRBJ1-2
cdr3_aa: CASSEGRGVGYTF
cdr3_nt: TGTGCCAGCAGTGAAGGTCGGGGCGTTGGCTACACCTTC

clone_size: NA
d_call: NA
v_call: TRBV7-3
j_call: TRBJ1-1
cdr3_aa: CASSLTGSGTEAFF
cdr3_nt: TGTGCCAGCAGCTTAACTGGGTCTGGGACTGAAGCTTTCTTT

clone_size: NA
d_call: NA
v_call: TRBV6-1
j_call: TRBJ1-4
cdr3_aa: CASSEGSRSEKLFF
cdr3_nt: TGTGCCAGCAGTGAAGGCAGTAGGAGTGAAAAACTGTTTTTT

clone_size: NA
d_call: TRBD1
v_call: TRBV28
j_call: TRBJ2-1
cdr3_aa: CASSSPGQGLLNEQFF
cdr3_nt: TGTGCCAGCAGCTCTCCGGGACAGGGATTATTGAATGAGCAGTTCTTC

clone_size: NA
d_call: NA
v_call: TRBV9
j_call: TRBJ2-2
cdr3_aa: CASSVAREHSNTGELFF
cdr3_nt: TGTGCCAGCAGCGTAGCTCGAGAACATTCGAACACCGGGGAGCTGTTTTTT